These 16 T cell receptor beta chains were all obtained from the same sample, sequenced in a study of Ad26.COV2.S vaccination and SARS-CoV-2 variants. Sequencing used immunoSEQ multiplex PCR; TCRdb keeps in-frame clones, though not all of them. This sample yields 350,000 to 450,000 clones, of which around four fifths are seen a single time; just under 7.5% belongs to the top ten. Treatment denoted: some 19 received Ad26.COV2.S at low or high dose, single or two shots; roughly five received placebo; per-sample allocation not given. It was on day 63 after the first vaccine or placebo injection that samples were taken. Sequences were derived from peripheral blood, sampled in a trial of Ad26.COV2.S vaccine versus placebo. These receptors were taken from a person between 18 and 59 years old who received the Ad26.COV2.S COVID-19 vaccine or a placebo.

The rearrangement joins TRBV28 to TRBJ2-7; D unclear. The CDR3 has 14 residues. In germline, CDR1 is MDHEN, CDR2 SYDVKM. V shed 1 base and J shed 5 bases, with 12 bases lying between them. The CDR3 DNA follows: TGTGCCAGCAGTTTATCACCTGGGAAACACGAGCAGTACTTC. As protein: CASSLSPGKHEQYF.

This chain uses TRBV6-6 with TRBJ1-6; TRBD1 matches at 12 bases. Trimming took 6 bases from V and 8 from J; bases not matched to a gene: 17. The CDR3 has 19 amino acids. Germline lookup yields CDR1 MNHNY and CDR2 SVGAGI (reference sequence). The CDR3 bases are TGTGCCAGCAGCTATACCTCCGGGACAGGGGGCGGCAAGGATTCACCCCTCCACTTT. It specifies CASSYTSGTGGGKDSPLHF.

The gene calls are TRBV7-7 and TRBJ2-5; 9 bases map to TRBD1. The V gene end was trimmed by 4 bases and the J gene end by 3 bases; junction bases not matched to a gene: 6. The CDR3 totals 15 residues. The germline gives CDR1 SSHAT, CDR2 FNYEAQ (reference sequence). This CDR3 reads CASSYGQGWEETQYF. In nucleotides, the CDR3 is TGTGCCAGCAGCTACGGACAGGGGTGGGAAGAGACCCAGTACTTC.

Of note for this clone: One junction end disagrees with the germline gene, perhaps due to a read error. This chain joins TRBV7-8 and TRBJ1-4; no clear D gene. Germline V CDR1 and CDR2: SGHVS, FQNEAQ. The CDR3 has 15 amino acids. CDR3 residues: CASSQQTSTKEKLFF. CDR3 in DNA: TGTGCCAGCAGCCAGCAGACCTCAACTAAGGAAAAACTGTTTTTT.

V is TRBV9 and J is TRBJ2-1, with a weak D call TRBD2 (7 bases). Germline V gene sequence: CDR1 SGDLS, CDR2 YYNGEE. V dropped 4 bases and J dropped 7 bases, with 15 bases sitting between them. CDR3 size: 14 residues. The CDR3, as DNA: TGTGCCAGCAGCCCGGGGGGCCTGGGGAATGAGCAGTTCTTC. Protein: CASSPGGLGNEQFF. The full variable domain, completed using reference TRBV9 and TRBJ2-1, is DSGVTQTPKHLITATGQRVTLRCSPRSGDLSVYWYQQSLDQGLQFLIQYYNGEERAKGNILERFSAQQFPDLHSELNLSSLELGDSALYFCASSPGGLGNEQFFGPGTRLTVL.

The sample holds one count of this clone. The V gene is TRBV7-9, the J gene TRBJ2-3, with a weak D call TRBD2 (6 bases). CDR3 length equals 14 residues. Germline V gives CDR1 SEHNR, CDR2 FQNEAQ (reference sequence). V gave up 2 bases and J gave up 4 bases, with 10 bases separating them. The CDR3: CASSLTGVADTQYF. CDR3 in DNA: TGTGCCAGCAGCTTAACGGGAGTGGCAGATACGCAGTATTTT.

V is TRBV6-2 or TRBV6-3 and J is TRBJ1-2; TRBD1 agrees at 7 bases. Germline-derived CDR1 and CDR2 are MNHEY and SVGEGT. CDR3 size: 13 residues. Trimming at V came to 2 bases and at J to 6 bases, leaving 3 bases not matched to a gene. CDR3 sequence: CASSYRQGNGYTF. The CDR3 DNA follows: TGTGCCAGCAGTTACAGACAGGGCAATGGCTACACCTTC.

The chain combines TRBV18 with TRBJ1-2, with D perhaps matching TRBD1 (5 bases). V shed 4 bases and J shed 2 bases, with 14 bases lying between them. Germline-derived CDR1 and CDR2 are KGHSH and LQKENI. The CDR3 sequence is 15 residues long. CDR3 sequence reads: CASSLGPGRNYGYTF. CDR3 nucleotides: TGTGCCAGCTCACTAGGCCCGGGACGCAACTATGGCTACACCTTC.

The chain links TRBV10-3 to TRBJ2-7; weak D call: TRBD1 (5 bases). The CDR3 runs to 13 residues. Trimming pared 10 bases from V and 0 bases from J, leaving 13 bases between. The V gene's germline CDR1 is ENHRY and CDR2 SYGVKD. The CDR3 bases are TGTGCCAGCTTAAAAACAGGCTCCTACGAGCAGTACTTC. The encoded protein is CASLKTGSYEQYF.

This chain joins TRBV15 and TRBJ2-5; 9 nucleotides match TRBD1. Germline V gives CDR1 LNHNV, CDR2 YYDKDF (reference sequence). The CDR3 length is 14 residues. Germline trimming cut 3 bases from V and 4 bases from J; bases unmatched to any gene: 3. The CDR3 loop is CATSSDRGLETQYF. The DNA of the CDR3 is TGTGCCACCAGCAGTGACAGGGGGTTAGAGACCCAGTACTTC.

The gene calls are TRBV7-2 and TRBJ1-5; D unclear. Germline assignment: CDR1 SGHTA and CDR2 FQGNSA. Trimming removed 3 bases at V and 7 bases at J, with 4 bases between. This CDR3 has 11 amino acids. The CDR3 region is CASSFWQPQHF. Written as DNA, the CDR3 is TGTGCCAGCAGCTTTTGGCAGCCCCAGCATTTT.

This clone was seen a handful of times. This sequence joins TRBV11-2 and TRBJ2-7, with TRBD1 matching 11 bases. Germline V lookup: CDR1 SGHAT, CDR2 FQNNGV. The V gene end was trimmed by 5 bases and the J gene end by 3 bases; junction bases not matched to a gene: 15. This CDR3 has 18 amino acids. The CDR3 reads CASSPGQGGIDRGYEQYF. The CDR3 nucleotides read TGTGCCAGCAGCCCGGGACAGGGGGGCATTGATAGAGGCTACGAGCAGTACTTC.

This chain links TRBV7-2 with TRBJ1-2, with TRBD1 matching over 10 bases. The junction had 6 bases not matched to a gene; V was cut back by 6 bases and J by 2 bases. The CDR3 is 15 amino acids. CDR1 and CDR2 (germline): SGHTA, FQGNSA. CDR3 sequence: CASRKPGQGNYGYTF. The CDR3 nucleotides read TGTGCCAGCAGAAAACCGGGACAGGGGAACTATGGCTACACCTTC.

This rearrangement joins TRBV5-1 to TRBJ2-5; TRBD1 might be the D (6 bases). With 1 base removed from V and 5 bases from J, the gap between germline ends came to 18 bases. Germline values: CDR1 SGHRS, CDR2 YFSETQ. The CDR3 extends over 16 amino acids. The CDR3 loop reads CASSLSAQNQGETQYF. CDR3 in DNA: TGCGCCAGCAGCTTGTCGGCGCAAAACCAGGGGGAGACCCAGTACTTC.

The chain couples TRBV6-6 to TRBJ1-2, with unresolved D. In germline, CDR1 is MNHNY, CDR2 SVGAGI (reference sequence). The CDR3 sequence is 15 residues long. V was clipped by 6 bases and J by 7 bases, with 21 bases between them. CDR3 loop: CASSPSPQAPGGYTF. DNA for the CDR3: TGTGCCAGCAGCCCCAGCCCTCAGGCCCCTGGTGGCTACACCTTC.

The J gene is TRBJ1-3, the V gene TRBV20-1; 8 bases fit TRBD1. The germline CDR1 and CDR2 sequences are DFQATT and SNEGSKA (reference sequence). There are 15 residues in the CDR3. V shed 3 bases, J shed 0 bases, and the junction held 4 bases outside the gene matches. The CDR3 region is CSASPGQVSGNTIYF. In DNA form, the CDR3 reads TGCAGTGCTAGTCCGGGACAGGTCTCTGGAAACACCATATATTTT.